This T cell receptor beta chain was identified in a study of PD-1 blockade in classical Hodgkin lymphoma (TCRdb year 2020). Regarding the complete study: Nivolumab dosing was 3 mg/kg intravenously every 2 weeks, continuing until either disease progression or unacceptable toxicity. The study used TCR beta sequencing and CyTOF to define a peripheral blood immune signature of response to PD-1 blockade in classical Hodgkin lymphoma.

The investigation overall reported the following: Baseline TCR diversity was reported to be lower in newly diagnosed patients than in healthy donors and to be lower still in relapsed/refractory patients. Lower diversity was observed in patients in whom nivolumab was started less than 1 year after ASCT, and these patients were excluded from later analyses so that confounding by immune reconstitution would be avoided. A significant rise by C4D1 was seen in CD4+ but not CD8+ TCR diversity (p=0.0027 vs p=0.16), with the rise being most apparent in complete responders (p=0.02). The study was limited to a single clinical trial cohort, and causes of repertoire differences, possibly disease activity or prior therapy, remained undefined. Trial patients achieving complete response had baseline diversity similar to newly diagnosed patients, whereas partial responders and progressors had significantly lower diversity.

The Qiagen DNeasy kit was used to extract genomic DNA from unsorted PBMCs and from the negatively selected CD4+ and CD8+ fractions. Amplification of TCR beta CDR3 regions was done by immunoSEQ multiplex PCR with primers that anneal to V and J segments. A synthetic immune receptor repertoire was used to minimize amplification bias, and any residual bias was removed computationally once sequencing was done. From the authors' description of their analysis: Custom Python scripts were used to quantify repertoire diversity as the Shannon entropy index. The unsorted, CD4+ and CD8+ repertoires were each analyzed separately, with the exception of combined analyses, where CD4+ and CD8+ sequences were merged in silico. Clonal expansion was defined as at least a 2-fold frequency increase after treatment relative to C1D1, with a pseudocount of 0.5 for undetected baseline clones. Singleton clones were defined as clones with 0 or 1 copy at C1D1, and non-singleton clones were defined as clones with 2 or more copies. Clones expanded in unsorted samples were labelled as CD4+, CD8+ or unknown by matching protein sequences in sorted samples from the same patient. Wilcoxon tests on paired samples were used to test changes in diversity from C1D1 to C4D1. TCRdb took over this immuneACCESS table, retaining in-frame rearrangements with V and J assigned. Such tables are incomplete; in checked studies, under half of the missing clones stem from an unresolved V gene, and the remainder is unexplained. V, J and clone size were drawn from that table, and D and trimming were deduced from the DNA. This sample has tens of thousands of clones in its table, and around three quarters of those were observed once. 20% to 25% of the sample goes to the ten largest clones.

The sample's time point, from its label and the paper: cycle 2 day 1 (C2D1) of nivolumab. All trial patients had relapsed after autologous stem cell transplantation, with cohorts A, B and C differing in prior brentuximab vedotin exposure. The trial cohort comprised some 60 patients with relapsed/refractory classical Hodgkin lymphoma whose best overall responses were complete response, partial response or progressive disease. Trial patients were treated with single-agent nivolumab in the multi-cohort phase II CheckMate 205 trial. An independent review committee assessed best overall response by applying the 2007 International Working Group response criteria. Trial PBMCs were collected immediately before nivolumab initiation (C1D1) and during therapy at cycle 2 day 1 and cycle 4 day 1. Peripheral blood was collected in 8 mL Vacutainer Cell Preparation Tubes, from which PBMCs were isolated by centrifugation and then cryopreserved.

As encoded in the germline V gene (reference sequence), CDR1 is SGHNT while CDR2 is YYREEE. V ends up 6 bases short and J 8 bases short, with an unmatched junction base count of 9. The CDR3 runs 13 amino acids, cysteine and phenylalanine included. Just CDR3 DNA is preserved here, 39 bases in frame from base 1. Points on this clone: It lacks a known antigen. The sample holds no much larger clone one base away, and base qualities are not on file.

The chain is made from TRBV5-4 and TRBJ2-3, with 7 junctional bases fitting TRBD2. The source of this sequence is a human donor with classical Hodgkin lymphoma. Sequenced material: peripheral blood mononuclear cells (PBMCs), taken before the second cycle of nivolumab. The bases are TGTGCCAGCACTCTCGGGGGGTTCGGTACGCAGTATTTT. This codes for CASTLGGFGTQYF.